The rows below give T cell receptor beta chains drawn from one sample of a study of blood T cell repertoires in COVID-19. Sequencing used immunoSEQ multiplex PCR; TCRdb keeps in-frame clones, though not all of them. Of 80,000 to 95,000 clones listed, over 75% are singletons. The sequenced sample consisted of peripheral blood. These receptors all stem from a human donor in a cohort sampled during active COVID-19. Each CDR3 is given with its conserved first and last residue. D genes are given only for firm matches. Where a row states a size, it is once, few, many or the class of an expanded clone; other rows omit it.

j_gene	d_gene	v_gene	abundance	CDR3aa	CDR3nt
TRBJ2-1	TRBD2	TRBV7-3	NA	CASSFGLQREFANEQFF	TGTGCCAGCAGCTTTGGGTTGCAGCGGGAGTTCGCCAATGAGCAGTTCTTC
TRBJ2-2	NA	TRBV11-2	NA	CASSLVQANTGELFF	TGTGCCAGCAGCTTAGTCCAGGCCAACACCGGGGAGCTGTTTTTT
TRBJ1-2	TRBD1	TRBV19	NA	CASSYPGQGTDGYTF	TGTGCCAGTAGTTATCCGGGACAGGGGACGGATGGCTACACCTTC
TRBJ1-4	NA	TRBV7-9	once	CASSEIGELFF	TGTGCCAGCAGCGAGATCGGGGAACTGTTTTTT
TRBJ2-3	TRBD2	TRBV5-1	NA	CASSAGRLSGGNTDTQYF	TGCGCCAGCAGCGCAGGACGCCTAAGCGGGGGGAACACAGATACGCAGTATTTT
TRBJ2-3	NA	TRBV3-1/TRBV3-2	NA	CASSQNVRVEDTQYF	TGTGCCAGCAGCCAGAATGTCAGGGTCGAAGATACGCAGTATTTT
TRBJ1-1	NA	TRBV9	NA	CASSVAGRMNTEAFF	TGTGCCAGCAGCGTAGCTGGGAGGATGAACACTGAAGCTTTCTTT
TRBJ1-6	NA	TRBV5-4	few	CASSNEGVSYNSPLHF	TGTGCCAGCAGTAATGAGGGGGTCTCCTATAATTCACCCCTCCACTTT
TRBJ2-1	NA	TRBV13	NA	CASSFEGQRVEEQFF	TGTGCCAGCAGCTTTGAAGGACAGAGGGTTGAAGAGCAGTTCTTC
TRBJ2-1	TRBD1	TRBV9	NA	CASRPGQAYNEQFF	TGTGCCAGCAGACCGGGACAGGCCTACAATGAGCAGTTCTTC
TRBJ2-1	TRBD1	TRBV6-4	NA	CASLQGQGADEQFF	TGTGCCAGCCTTCAAGGACAGGGGGCCGATGAGCAGTTCTTC
TRBJ2-3	TRBD1	TRBV29-1	NA	CSVQATGGTDTQYF	TGCAGCGTTCAGGCGACAGGGGGCACAGATACGCAGTATTTT
TRBJ2-3	TRBD2	TRBV6-2/TRBV6-3	NA	CASSYLASGRRTDTQYF	TGTGCCAGCAGTTACCTGGCTAGCGGGAGACGCACAGATACGCAGTATTTT
TRBJ2-3	NA	TRBV7-8	NA	CASSLAGLAGSTDTQYF	TGTGCCAGCAGCTTAGCGGGGTTGGCAGGGTCAACAGATACGCAGTATTTT
TRBJ2-7	NA	TRBV7-7	NA	CASSLILWCRASEQYF	TGTGCCAGCAGCTTAATCTTATGGTGCAGGGCTTCCGAGCAGTACTTC
TRBJ2-1	NA	TRBV27	NA	CASSLRGPYNEQFF	TGTGCCAGCAGTCTGCGGGGGCCCTACAATGAGCAGTTCTTC
TRBJ1-3	NA	TRBV9	once	CASSGLEFPGNTIYF	TGTGCCAGCAGCGGACTAGAATTCCCTGGAAACACCATATATTTT
TRBJ2-3	TRBD2	TRBV19	NA	CASSRGEGSTDTQYF	TGTGCCAGTAGTCGGGGGGAAGGGTCCACAGATACGCAGTATTTT
TRBJ1-1	NA	TRBV5-6	NA	CASSLDRAFAEAFF	TGTGCCAGCAGCTTGGACAGGGCCTTCGCTGAAGCTTTCTTT
TRBJ1-5	NA	TRBV7-6	few	CASSLNGGGPQPQHF	TGTGCCAGCAGCTTAAATGGCGGGGGGCCTCAGCCCCAGCATTTT
TRBJ1-4	NA	TRBV4-3	few	CASSQTDNEKLFF	TGCGCCAGCAGCCAGACTGATAATGAAAAACTGTTTTTT
TRBJ1-1	TRBD1	TRBV5-6	NA	CASSLRRTGGTEAFF	TGTGCCAGCAGCTTGCGTCGTACAGGGGGGACTGAAGCTTTCTTT
TRBJ2-1	NA	TRBV21-1	NA	CASSFGTNRHDEQFF	TGTGCCAGCAGCTTCGGGACTAACCGTCACGATGAGCAGTTCTTC
TRBJ1-6	NA	TRBV6-2/TRBV6-3	NA	CASSYLVGQGRTPYNSPLHF	TGTGCCAGCAGTTATTTGGTTGGGCAAGGACGGACACCTTATAATTCACCCCTCCACTTT
TRBJ2-7	TRBD1	TRBV27	NA	CASSFRTGIYEQYF	TGTGCCAGCAGTTTTCGGACAGGGATCTACGAGCAGTACTTC
TRBJ1-2	NA	TRBV7-9	NA	CASSSGGYGRYGYTF	TGTGCCAGCAGCTCCGGTGGATATGGGAGATATGGCTACACCTTC
TRBJ2-2	NA	TRBV12-2	NA	CASRPGRGSGELFF	TGTGCAAGTCGCCCGGGCAGGGGGTCCGGGGAGCTGTTTTTT
TRBJ2-5	NA	TRBV5-1	NA	CASSFLQETQYF	TGCGCCAGCAGCTTCCTCCAAGAGACCCAGTACTTC
TRBJ1-4	TRBD1	TRBV30	NA	CAPQDRDEKLFF	TGTGCCCCCCAGGACAGGGATGAAAAACTGTTTTTT
TRBJ2-5	TRBD2	TRBV15	NA	CATSRGAGGTETQYF	TGTGCCACCAGCAGAGGGGCGGGAGGGACAGAGACCCAGTACTTC
TRBJ2-7	NA	TRBV4-1	NA	CASSSGLLKYF	TGCGCCAGCAGCTCCGGACTCTTGAAGTACTTC
TRBJ2-5	TRBD2	TRBV4-3	NA	CASSQGLAGRTQYF	TGCGCCAGCAGCCAAGGACTAGCGGGGAGGACCCAGTACTTC
TRBJ2-5	TRBD1	TRBV3-1/TRBV3-2	NA	CASSHVGDRVGETQYF	TGTGCCAGCAGCCACGTAGGGGACAGGGTGGGAGAGACCCAGTACTTC
TRBJ2-3	NA	TRBV4-1	NA	CASSQVVGAEFTDTQYF	TGCGCCAGCAGCCAAGTCGTGGGAGCGGAGTTCACAGATACGCAGTATTTT
TRBJ2-2	NA	TRBV27	NA	CASSFPRGHSTGELFF	TGTGCCAGCAGTTTCCCCAGGGGCCATAGTACCGGGGAGCTGTTTTTT
TRBJ2-7	TRBD2	TRBV19	NA	CASSSTSGERIEQYF	TGTGCCAGTAGTAGTACTAGCGGGGAACGGATCGAGCAGTACTTC
TRBJ2-3	TRBD2	TRBV9	NA	CASSGKTGTSGDRTDTQYF	TGTGCCAGCAGCGGGAAAACAGGGACTAGCGGGGATCGTACAGATACGCAGTATTTT
TRBJ1-6	NA	TRBV7-2	NA	CASSPRGASPLHF	TGTGCCAGCAGCCCCCGGGGGGCCTCACCCCTCCACTTT
TRBJ2-3	TRBD2	TRBV5-4	NA	CASSPGLGADTQYF	TGTGCCAGCAGCCCGGGACTAGGGGCAGATACGCAGTATTTT
TRBJ2-2	NA	TRBV27	NA	CASSSFGTGELFF	TGTGCCAGCAGTTCGTTCGGCACCGGGGAGCTGTTTTTT
TRBJ2-7	TRBD2	TRBV28	NA	CASSKLAGVWEQYF	TGTGCCAGCAGTAAACTAGCGGGAGTGTGGGAGCAGTACTTC
TRBJ1-5	NA	TRBV2	once	CASNREGNQPQHF	TGTGCCAGCAACAGGGAAGGCAATCAGCCCCAGCATTTT
TRBJ2-5	NA	TRBV4-3	NA	CASSQAVGVRTQYF	TGCGCCAGCAGCCAGGCCGTCGGGGTACGGACCCAGTACTTC
TRBJ2-3	TRBD2	TRBV20-1	NA	CSAREGLAGYF	TGCAGTGCTAGAGAGGGACTAGCGGGGTATTTT